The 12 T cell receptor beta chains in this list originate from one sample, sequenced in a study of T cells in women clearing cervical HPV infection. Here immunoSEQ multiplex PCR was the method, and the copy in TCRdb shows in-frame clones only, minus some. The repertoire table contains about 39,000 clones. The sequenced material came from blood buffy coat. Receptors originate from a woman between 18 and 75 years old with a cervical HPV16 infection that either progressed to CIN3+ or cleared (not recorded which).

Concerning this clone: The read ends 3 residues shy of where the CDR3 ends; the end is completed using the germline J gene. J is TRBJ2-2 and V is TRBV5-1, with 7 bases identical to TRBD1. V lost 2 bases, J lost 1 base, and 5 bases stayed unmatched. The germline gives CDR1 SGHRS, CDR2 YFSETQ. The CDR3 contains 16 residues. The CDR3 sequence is CASSFLQGMNTGELFF. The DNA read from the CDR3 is TGCGCCAGCAGCTTTTTACAGGGGATGAACACCGGGGAG.

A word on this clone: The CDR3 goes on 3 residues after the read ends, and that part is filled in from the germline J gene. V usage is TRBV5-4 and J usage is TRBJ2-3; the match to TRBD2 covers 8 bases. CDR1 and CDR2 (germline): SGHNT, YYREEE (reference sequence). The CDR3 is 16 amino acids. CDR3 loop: CASSLGTSPYQETQYF. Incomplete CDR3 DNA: TGTGCCAGCAGCTTGGGGACTAGCCCATACCAAGAGACG. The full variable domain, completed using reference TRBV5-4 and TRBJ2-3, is ETGVTQSPTHLIKTRGQQVTLRCSSQSGHNTVSWYQQALGQGPQFIFQYYREEENGRGNFPPRFSGLQFPNYSSELNVNALELDDSALYLCASSLGTSPYQETQYFGPGTRLTVL.

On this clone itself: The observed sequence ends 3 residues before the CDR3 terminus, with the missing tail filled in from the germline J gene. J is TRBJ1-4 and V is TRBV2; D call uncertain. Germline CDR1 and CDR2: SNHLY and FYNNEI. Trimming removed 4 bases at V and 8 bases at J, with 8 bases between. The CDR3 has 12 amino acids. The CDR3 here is CASSVGPEKLFF. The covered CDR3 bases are TGTGCCAGCAGTGTCGGTCCCGAAAAA.

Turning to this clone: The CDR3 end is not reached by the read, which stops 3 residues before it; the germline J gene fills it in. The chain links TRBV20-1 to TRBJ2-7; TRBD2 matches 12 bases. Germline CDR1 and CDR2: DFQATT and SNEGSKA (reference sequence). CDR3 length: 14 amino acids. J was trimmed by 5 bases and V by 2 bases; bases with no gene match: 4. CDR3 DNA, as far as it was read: TGCAGTGCTAGAAGGACTAGCGGGAAAGACGAG. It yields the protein CSARRTSGKDE. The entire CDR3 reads CSARRTSGKDEQYF.

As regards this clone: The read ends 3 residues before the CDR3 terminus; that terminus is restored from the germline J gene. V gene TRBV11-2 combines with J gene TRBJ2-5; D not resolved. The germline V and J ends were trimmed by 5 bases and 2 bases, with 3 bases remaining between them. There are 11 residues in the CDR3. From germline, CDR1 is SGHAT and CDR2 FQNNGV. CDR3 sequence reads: CASSPQETQYF. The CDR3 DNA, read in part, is TGTGCCAGCAGCCCTCAAGAGACC.

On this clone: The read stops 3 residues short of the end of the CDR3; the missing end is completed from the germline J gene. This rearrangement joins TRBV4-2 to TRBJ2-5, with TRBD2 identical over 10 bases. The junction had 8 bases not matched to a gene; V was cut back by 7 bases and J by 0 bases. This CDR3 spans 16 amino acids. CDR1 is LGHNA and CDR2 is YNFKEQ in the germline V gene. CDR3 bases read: TGTGCCAGCACCCGAAGGACTAGCGGTTACCAAGAGACC. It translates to CASTRRTSGYQET. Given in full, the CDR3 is CASTRRTSGYQETQYF.

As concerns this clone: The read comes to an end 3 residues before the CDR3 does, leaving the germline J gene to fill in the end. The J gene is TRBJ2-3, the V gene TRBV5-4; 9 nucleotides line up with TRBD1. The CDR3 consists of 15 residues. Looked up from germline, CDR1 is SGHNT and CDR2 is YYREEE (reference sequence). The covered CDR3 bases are TGTGCCAGCAGCTCCCAACAGGGGGCGGGGGAGACG. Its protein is CASSSQQGAGET. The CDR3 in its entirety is CASSSQQGAGETQYF.

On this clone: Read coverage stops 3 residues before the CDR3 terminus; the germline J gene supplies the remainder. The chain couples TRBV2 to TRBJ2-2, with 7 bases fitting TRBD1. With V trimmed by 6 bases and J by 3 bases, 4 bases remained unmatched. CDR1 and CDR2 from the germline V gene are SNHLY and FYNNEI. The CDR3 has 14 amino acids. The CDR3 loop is CASRRTGDTGELFF. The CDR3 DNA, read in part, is TGTGCCAGCAGGCGTACAGGGGACACCGGGGAG.

The CDR3 reads CASSEAGWGGQGTQYF. The sequenced CDR3 bases are TGTGCCAGCAGTGAAGCGGGGTGGGGGGGCCAGGGAACC. The chain carries TRBV6-1 and TRBJ2-5; a possible D gene is TRBD2 (7 bases). Sequencing ends 3 residues short of the CDR3 end; the germline J gene provides the rest. Germline-derived CDR1 and CDR2 are MNHNS and SASEGT. The CDR3 has 16 residues.

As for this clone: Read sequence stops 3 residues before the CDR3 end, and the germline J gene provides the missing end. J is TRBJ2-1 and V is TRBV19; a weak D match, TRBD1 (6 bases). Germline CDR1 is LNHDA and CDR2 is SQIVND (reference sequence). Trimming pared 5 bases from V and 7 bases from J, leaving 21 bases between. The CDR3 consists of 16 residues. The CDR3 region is CASSLPPAVGTNEQFF. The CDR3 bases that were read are TGTGCCAGTAGTCTCCCTCCCGCGGTGGGGACAAATGAG.

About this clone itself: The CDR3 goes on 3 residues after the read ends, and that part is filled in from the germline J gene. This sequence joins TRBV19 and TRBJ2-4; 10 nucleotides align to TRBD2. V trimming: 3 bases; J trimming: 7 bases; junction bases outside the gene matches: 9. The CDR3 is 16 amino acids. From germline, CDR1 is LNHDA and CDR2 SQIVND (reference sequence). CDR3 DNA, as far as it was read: TGTGCCAGTAGTATTAGGCTAGCGGGAGAGTACAACATT. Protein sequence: CASSIRLAGEYNI. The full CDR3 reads CASSIRLAGEYNIQYF.

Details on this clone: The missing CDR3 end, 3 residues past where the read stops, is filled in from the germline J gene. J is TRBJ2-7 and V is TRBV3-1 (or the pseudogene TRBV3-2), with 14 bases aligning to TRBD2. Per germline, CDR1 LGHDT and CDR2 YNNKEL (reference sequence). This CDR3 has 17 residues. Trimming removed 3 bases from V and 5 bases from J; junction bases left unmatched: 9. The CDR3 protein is CASSHGTSGSFQNEQYF. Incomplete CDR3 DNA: TGTGCCAGCAGCCATGGGACTAGCGGGAGTTTTCAGAACGAG.